This TCR beta chain was profiled in a study of blood T cell repertoires in COVID-19. Study overall: The analysed material was cDNA or gDNA that came from T cells, B-cell-depleted T cells, or PBMCs.

The CDR3 is made up of 13 amino acids. The V segment lost 1 base and the J segment 5 bases; nucleotides outside the gene matches: 1. With regard to this clone: The identical CDR3 is also encoded by other nucleotide sequences in the sample.

The protocol was immunoSEQ multiplex PCR, while the TCRdb copy is restricted to in-frame clones and leaves out a portion. The sample yields roughly 300,000 clones, roughly 85% seen once. This TCR derives from a woman in her thirties or forties with acute COVID-19. The gene calls are TRBV12-3 or TRBV12-4 and TRBJ1-2; 7 bases line up with TRBD1. Sequenced: PBMCs or T cells enriched from blood (not recorded which). For the CDR3, the DNA is TGTGCCAGCAGTTTAGGGACAGGATATGGCTACACCTTC. Residues: CASSLGTGYGYTF.